This T cell receptor (beta chain) was captured in a study of blood T cell repertoires in COVID-19. Whole-study context: Samples representing acute and convalescent COVID-19 were sourced from the United States, Italy and Spain. The cDNA or gDNA used as material had been derived from T cells, B-cell-depleted T cells, or PBMCs.

Living in 24 US areas, the participants were between about 18 and 100 years of age. How the authors handled the data: Estimation of nucleated cell counts relied on the amplification of reference gene primers. Profiling relied on immunoSEQ multiplex PCR, and the TCRdb table lists in-frame clones only, not all of them. The V and J calls and clone size are taken from that table; D and trimming were inferred from the DNA. This sample has under 300,000 clones, with roughly 90% found just once. Germline values: CDR1 SGHDT, CDR2 YYEEEE. The CDR3 is 14 residues long. V trimming: 2 bases; J trimming: 6 bases; junction bases outside the gene matches: 8.

The TCR originated in a young woman who had recovered from COVID-19. The source material was PBMCs or T cells enriched from blood (not recorded which). The V call is TRBV5-6, the J call TRBJ2-7, with 7 bases aligning to TRBD1. CDR3 DNA: TGTGCCAGCAGCTTAGTTTACAGGGGATTCGAGCAGTACTTC. Translation: CASSLVYRGFEQYF.